Shown below are 18 T cell receptor beta chains from a single sample sequenced in a study of vaccination effects on CD4 cells after COVID-19. Here immunoSEQ multiplex PCR was the method, and the copy in TCRdb shows in-frame clones only, minus some. The sample includes roughly 26,000 clones, 75% to 80% of them seen just once. Antigen-specific CD4+ T cells were expanded (with viral peptide pools) by the ViraFEST assay ahead of sequencing. Subsequent to approximately 9 days of culture, CD4+ T cells were isolated. A PCR test confirmed that the person had SARS-CoV-2 infection between March and December 2020. Which antigens these TCRs recognize remains unknown. The source was CD4+ T cells from PBMCs cultured with HCoV-NL63 spike peptides, collected before COVID-19 vaccination. These receptors were taken from a human donor who had a prior SARS-CoV-2 infection.

CDR3 region: CASTEDRGGRATPGANVLTF. The CDR3 region has the DNA TGCGCCAGCACGGAGGACAGGGGGGGACGCGCCACGCCTGGGGCCAACGTCCTGACTTTC. The genes are TRBV10-2 and TRBJ2-6, with 10 bases matching TRBD1. The germline gives CDR1 WSHSY, CDR2 SAAADI. The CDR3 totals 20 residues. V lost 7 bases and J lost 2; bases outside the gene matches: 17.

This clone was detected only a few times. The V call is TRBV2, the J call TRBJ2-7; 9 bases are a match to TRBD2. J lost 7 bases, V lost 4 bases, and 11 bases had no gene match. The CDR3 runs 15 residues. Germline-derived CDR1 and CDR2 are SNHLY and FYNNEI. CDR3 sequence reads: CASSGIAGDPREQYF. In DNA form, the CDR3 reads TGTGCCAGCAGTGGTATAGCGGGGGACCCACGGGAGCAGTACTTC.

The chain couples TRBV5-6 to TRBJ2-1; 9 bases are a match to TRBD1. The V and J ends lost 4 bases and 4 bases, in that order; junction bases with no gene match: 9. The germline gives CDR1 SGHDT, CDR2 YYEEEE. The CDR3 contains 16 residues. The CDR3 reads CASSRTGANLYNEQFF. Here the CDR3 DNA reads TGTGCCAGCAGCCGGACAGGGGCCAACCTGTACAATGAGCAGTTCTTC.

This clone was seen only once. The rearrangement links TRBV19 to TRBJ2-5; TRBD2 is a possible D gene (6 bases). V was pared by 7 bases and J by 5 bases, with 17 bases between. Germline CDR1 and CDR2: LNHDA and SQIVND (reference sequence). The CDR3 loop spans 14 amino acids. CDR3 nucleotides: TGTGCCAGTAATTCACGACAGCGGGCGGAGACCCAGTACTTC. Protein sequence: CASNSRQRAETQYF.

This clone appeared once. J is TRBJ2-5 and V is TRBV12-3 or TRBV12-4; no definite D call. The CDR3 is 11 amino acids. V dropped 3 bases and J dropped 5 bases, with 4 bases sitting between them. The CDR3 coding sequence is TGTGCCAGCAGTTTCTGGGAGACCCAGTACTTC. It encodes CASSFWETQYF.

V is TRBV7-2 and J is TRBJ2-7; 13 bases are a match to TRBD2. Trimming cost V 1 base and J 12 bases; bases outside gene matches: 3. Per the germline V gene, CDR1 is SGHTA and CDR2 is FQGNSA. The CDR3 contains 13 residues. The CDR3 is CASSLVGLAGLYF. Written as DNA, the CDR3 is TGTGCCAGCAGCTTAGTGGGACTAGCGGGGTTGTACTTC. Together with reference TRBV7-2 and TRBJ2-7, the CDR3 gives the full variable domain: GAGVSQSPSNKVTEKGKDVELRCDPISGHTALYWYRQSLGQGLEFLIYFQGNSAPDKSGLPSDRFSAERTGGSVSTLTIQRTQQEDSAVYLCASSLVGLAGLYFGPGTRLTVT.

CDR3 sequence: CASSPTQGRTGELFF. CDR3 DNA: TGTGCCAGCTCACCGACACAGGGTAGGACCGGGGAGCTGTTTTTT. The chain is built from TRBV18 and TRBJ2-2; a weak D match, TRBD1 (6 bases). The ends were cut back, 3 bases at V and 5 bases at J, with 13 bases in the middle. CDR3 length: 15 residues. Germline V gene data show CDR1 as KGHSH and CDR2 as LQKENI.

The J gene is TRBJ1-1, the V gene TRBV21-1; the table's D call of TRBD1 was not tested on the DNA. TRBV21-1 is noted as a pseudogene. CDR3 length: 13 residues. For the CDR3, the DNA is TGTGCCAGCAGCAACAATGGACAACTGAGGGCTTTCTTT. Encoded protein: CASSNNGQLRAFF.

This clone came up once. The gene calls are TRBV27 and TRBJ1-2, with 11 bases identical to TRBD1. CDR1 is MNHEY and CDR2 is SMNVEV in the germline V gene (reference sequence). The CDR3 extends over 17 amino acids. The J segment lost 4 bases and the V segment lost 4 bases, leaving 11 bases of the junction unmatched. DNA for the CDR3: TGTGCCAGCAGTTCATCGGGACAGGGGGAAAGGGGCTATGGCTACACCTTC. Translation gives CASSSSGQGERGYGYTF.

In this sample, this clone turned up a few times. The rearrangement joins TRBV7-9 to TRBJ1-3; D perhaps matches TRBD1 (6 bases). The CDR3 sequence is 15 residues long. V lost 1 base and J lost 8, with 15 bases in between. Germline CDR1 reads SEHNR; CDR2 reads FQNEAQ (reference sequence). Here the CDR3 DNA reads TGTGCCAGCAGCTTAGGGGACACCCCCAGGGACACCATATATTTT. The encoded protein is CASSLGDTPRDTIYF.

Written as DNA, the CDR3 is TGTGCCACCAGCAGAGGCAGTTATGGCTACACCTTC. Translating gives CATSRGSYGYTF. The chain combines TRBV15 with TRBJ1-2; the D is unclear. From germline, CDR1 is LNHNV and CDR2 YYDKDF (reference sequence). V was cut by 1 base and J by 5 bases, with 5 bases left in between. The CDR3 runs 12 residues.

The sample holds a few counts of this clone. The chain employs TRBV27 and TRBJ2-7, with a weak D call TRBD2 (5 bases). The germline gives CDR1 MNHEY, CDR2 SMNVEV (reference sequence). Trimming left V 5 bases short and J 7 bases short, with 18 bases between. This CDR3 is built from 14 residues. The CDR3 loop reads CASSPQRTRREQYF. The CDR3 DNA is TGTGCCAGCAGTCCCCAGCGGACCCGACGGGAGCAGTACTTC.

V is TRBV6-6 and J is TRBJ2-3; maybe TRBD2 (6 bases). Germline CDR1 and CDR2: MNHNY and SVGAGI (reference sequence). The CDR3 runs to 15 residues. Trimming cost V 4 bases and J 6 bases, with 17 bases left between them. The CDR3: CASSSPGTGEDTQYF. The CDR3 nucleotides are TGTGCCAGCAGTTCCCCCGGGACTGGGGAGGATACGCAGTATTTT.

The chain joins TRBV5-1 to TRBJ2-1; 7 nucleotides agree with TRBD2. J was trimmed by 4 bases and V by 1 base; bases with no gene match: 14. This CDR3 has 18 residues. Germline values: CDR1 SGHRS, CDR2 YFSETQ. The CDR3 nucleotides read TGCGCCAGCAGCTTGCTGAGCCAAGGCGGGGGATCTTACAATGAGCAGTTCTTC. Encoded protein: CASSLLSQGGGSYNEQFF.

The gene calls are TRBV29-1 and TRBJ2-7, with 7 nucleotides matching TRBD1. Germline V lookup: CDR1 SQVTM, CDR2 ANQGSEA. The CDR3 is made up of 14 amino acids. J was trimmed by 3 bases and V by 6 bases; bases with no gene match: 11. The CDR3 spells CSVWRQGIFYEQYF. CDR3 coding DNA: TGCAGCGTGTGGAGACAGGGAATATTCTACGAGCAGTACTTC.

V is TRBV20-1 and J is TRBJ2-7; D gene unclear. The CDR3 is 11 amino acids. Trimming took 4 bases from V and 9 from J, leaving 13 bases between them. CDR1 DFQATT and CDR2 SNEGSKA come from the germline V gene (reference sequence). CDR3: CSATDRRRQYF. For the CDR3, the DNA is TGCAGTGCTACAGACCGGAGACGGCAGTACTTC.

Notes on this clone: One junction end does not reproduce the germline sequence, and a read error may be involved. The gene calls are TRBV7-7 and TRBJ2-1, with D possibly called TRBD1 or TRBD2 (5 bases each). Per the germline V gene, CDR1 is SSHAT and CDR2 is FNYEAQ (reference sequence). This CDR3 is built from 14 residues. For the CDR3, the DNA is TGTGCTAGCAGCTTAGGTGGGGGTTCGACAGAGCAGTTCTTC. Translating it yields CASSLGGGSTEQFF.

V and J are TRBV14 and TRBJ2-7; no reliable D call. Trimming pared 1 base from V and 1 base from J, leaving 11 bases between. Germline CDR1 reads SGHDN; CDR2 reads FVKESK. The CDR3 contains 15 residues. CDR3 sequence (DNA): TGTGCCAGCAGCCAAGGGGTTGGGAAATCCTACGAGCAGTACTTC. Its protein product is CASSQGVGKSYEQYF.